The 17 T cell receptor beta chains below were found in one sample sequenced in a study of T cells after posttransplantation cyclophosphamide. Profiled with immunoSEQ multiplex PCR; TCRdb holds only in-frame clones, not every one. The repertoire includes fewer than 20,000 clones, roughly 72% of them detected once, and about 28% sits in the top ten. Cyclophosphamide on days +3 and +4 followed busulfan-fludarabine conditioning and a marrow graft. Sequenced here: PBMCs, sampled after an allogeneic stem cell transplant with post-transplant cyclophosphamide. Receptor source: a male patient aged 25 to 39 who received an allogeneic stem cell transplant from a related donor, was CMV-positive, and had acute GVHD only. The T cells may partly be graft donor cells.

This chain links TRBV6-6 with TRBJ2-3; TRBD2 might be the D (5 bases). The germline CDR1 and CDR2 sequences are MNHNY and SVGAGI (reference sequence). With 0 bases removed from V and 10 bases from J, the gap between germline ends came to 11 bases. This CDR3 spans 13 amino acids. The CDR3 DNA is TGTGCCAGCAGTTACTCGCGGGTAGTAGCGCAGTATTTT. It encodes CASSYSRVVAQYF.

J is TRBJ2-7 and V is TRBV2; a weak D match, TRBD2 (6 bases). The CDR3 length is 14 residues. Germline V gene sequence: CDR1 SNHLY, CDR2 FYNNEI. V gave up 4 bases and J gave up 5 bases, with 15 bases separating them. The CDR3, as DNA: TGTGCCAGCAGTGTGATGCGGGGTAACCACGAGCAGTACTTC. It codes for CASSVMRGNHEQYF.

This clone occurred a few times. The rearrangement links TRBV11-2 to TRBJ2-1, with 8 nucleotides matching TRBD1. The V segment lost 5 bases and the J segment 3 bases; nucleotides outside the gene matches: 9. The CDR3 spans 16 residues. CDR1 is SGHAT, CDR2 FQNNGV, per germline. The CDR3 sequence is CASSARQGAIYNEQFF. The CDR3 DNA reads TGTGCCAGCAGCGCGCGTCAGGGGGCAATCTACAATGAGCAGTTCTTC.

This chain connects TRBV29-1 to TRBJ1-4, with 9 positions matching TRBD1. Per the germline V gene, CDR1 is SQVTM and CDR2 is ANQGSEA. The CDR3 is 14 residues long. V shed 4 bases and J 7 bases; nucleotides not matched to a gene: 7. The CDR3 DNA reads TGCAGCGTTGGCCCCGGGACAGGGTTTGAAAAACTGTTTTTT. Translating gives CSVGPGTGFEKLFF.

This chain joins TRBV6-6 and TRBJ1-4, with unresolved D. The CDR3 covers 11 residues. Germline V gene lookup returns CDR1 MNHNY and CDR2 SVGAGI (reference sequence). V shed 2 bases and J shed 8 bases, with 3 bases lying between them. The CDR3 loop is CASSYEEKLFF. The CDR3 coding sequence is TGTGCCAGCAGTTACGAGGAAAAACTGTTTTTT.

The chain carries TRBV9 and TRBJ1-2; a weak D match, TRBD1 (5 bases). The CDR3 sequence is 15 residues long. The germline V and J ends were trimmed by 0 bases and 5 bases, with 14 bases remaining between them. Germline lookup yields CDR1 SGDLS and CDR2 YYNGEE. CDR3 sequence (DNA): TGTGCCAGCAGCGTAGACGTCGCAGCAGGGTATGGCTACACCTTC. It codes for CASSVDVAAGYGYTF.

This clone came up once. The DNA for the CDR3 is TGTGCCAGCAGCTTAAACCGCGGGGCGGCAGATACGCAGTATTTT. This translates into CASSLNRGAADTQYF. The V call is TRBV11-2, the J call TRBJ2-3, with D possibly TRBD2 on 6 matching bases. The germline gives CDR1 SGHAT, CDR2 FQNNGV. Between the trimmed V and J ends, which lost 2 bases and 4 bases, there was a span of 13 bases. This CDR3 spans 15 amino acids.

The rearrangement uses TRBV19 and TRBJ1-1; D is unclear. The V gene's germline CDR1 is LNHDA and CDR2 SQIVND (reference sequence). The V end lost 7 bases, the J end lost 1 base, and 10 bases lay between the germline ends. The CDR3 runs to 13 residues. CDR3: CASMAGGNTEAFF. CDR3 coding DNA: TGTGCCAGTATGGCGGGAGGGAACACTGAAGCTTTCTTT.

This chain's CDR3 is CASSLTGSITNEKLFF. The CDR3 bases are TGTGCCAGCAGTTTGACAGGGTCGATAACTAATGAAAAACTGTTTTTT. The chain joins TRBV28 to TRBJ1-4; 7 nucleotides align to TRBD1. Germline CDR1 MDHEN, CDR2 SYDVKM. This CDR3 is built from 16 residues. V was pared by 3 bases and J by 1 base, with 5 bases of the junction left unmatched.

The V and J genes are TRBV9 and TRBJ1-6, with TRBD1 matching 7 bases. Germline V lookup: CDR1 SGDLS, CDR2 YYNGEE. With V trimmed by 3 bases and J by 6 bases, 6 bases remained unmatched. The CDR3 is 15 amino acids. CDR3 amino acids: CASSATGQINSPLHF. In DNA form, the CDR3 reads TGTGCCAGCAGCGCAACGGGACAGATTAATTCACCCCTCCACTTT.

This chain uses TRBV9 with TRBJ2-7; tentative D call: TRBD1 (6 bases). This CDR3 comprises 16 residues. V was cut by 4 bases and J by 5 bases, with 22 bases left in between. Germline loops: CDR1 SGDLS, CDR2 YYNGEE. The CDR3 nucleotides read TGTGCCAGCAGCAGGGGTACAGGGCTCTCATTGAACGAGCAGTACTTC. Amino acids: CASSRGTGLSLNEQYF.

J is TRBJ2-5 and V is TRBV5-1; 7 bases agree with TRBD1. Per germline, CDR1 SGHRS and CDR2 YFSETQ. V dropped 1 base and J dropped 3; count of bases not matched to a gene: 0. This CDR3 comprises 13 residues. The CDR3 sequence is CASSLTGEETQYF. DNA for the CDR3: TGCGCCAGCAGCTTGACAGGGGAAGAGACCCAGTACTTC.

This clone has only a few counts. The chain employs TRBV11-2 and TRBJ1-2, with TRBD1 identical over 7 bases. J was trimmed by 4 bases and V by 6 bases; bases with no gene match: 5. CDR3 length: 13 amino acids. Germline V CDR1 and CDR2: SGHAT, FQNNGV. The CDR3, as DNA: TGTGCCAGCAGACCCACAGGGGCCTATGGCTACACCTTC. Translated, it gives CASRPTGAYGYTF.

CDR3 in DNA: TGTGCCAGCAGCCAGCAAAGGGGGACAGGGGGCTACACCTTC. Translating gives CASSQQRGTGGYTF. The chain couples TRBV14 to TRBJ1-2, with 9 bases that match TRBD1. This CDR3 contains 14 residues. The germline V gene encodes CDR1 SGHDN and CDR2 FVKESK. V lost 3 bases, J lost 8 bases, and 7 bases stayed unmatched. Filled out from reference TRBV14 and TRBJ1-2, the complete variable domain reads EAGVTQFPSHSVIEKGQTVTLRCDPISGHDNLYWYRRVMGKEIKFLLHFVKESKQDESGMPNNRFLAERTGGTYSTLKVQPAELEDSGVYFCASSQQRGTGGYTFGSGTRLTVV.

The CDR3 is CASSADSIYGYTF. The CDR3 DNA follows: TGTGCCAGCAGCGCGGACAGTATCTATGGCTACACCTTC. The V call is TRBV11-2, the J call TRBJ1-2, with D possibly TRBD1 on 6 matching bases. Per germline, CDR1 SGHAT and CDR2 FQNNGV. The germline V and J ends were trimmed by 5 bases and 4 bases, with 11 bases remaining between them. The CDR3 has 13 residues.

The gene calls are TRBV7-8 and TRBJ2-7; D not certain. The CDR3 contains 12 residues. Germline assignment: CDR1 SGHVS and CDR2 FQNEAQ. V lost 4 bases to trimming and J lost 5 bases, with 9 bases between them. The DNA of the CDR3 is TGTGCCAGCAGCTCCGCCCGAGACGAGCAGTACTTC. Translation gives CASSSARDEQYF.

The chain has TRBV20-1 and TRBJ2-5; the D gene is possibly TRBD1 (5 bases). Looked up from germline, CDR1 is DFQATT and CDR2 is SNEGSKA (reference sequence). Trimming cost V 7 bases and J 1 base, with 7 bases left between them. CDR3 length: 11 amino acids. The CDR3: CSGQGQETQYF. DNA for the CDR3: TGCAGTGGGCAGGGCCAAGAGACCCAGTACTTC.